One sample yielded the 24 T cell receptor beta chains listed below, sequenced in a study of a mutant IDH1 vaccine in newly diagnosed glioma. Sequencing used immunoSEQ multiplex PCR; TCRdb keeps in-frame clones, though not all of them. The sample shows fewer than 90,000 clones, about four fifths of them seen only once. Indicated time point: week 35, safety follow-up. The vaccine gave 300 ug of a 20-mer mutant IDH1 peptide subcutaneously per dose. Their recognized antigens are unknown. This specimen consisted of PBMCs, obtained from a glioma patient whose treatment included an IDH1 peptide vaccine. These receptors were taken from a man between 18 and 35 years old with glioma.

The CDR3 DNA sequence: TGCGCCAGCAGTTCTTGGGCCCCACCCAGGGGCAGGGTTGGGGAGACCCAGTACTTC. This gives the protein CASSSWAPPRGRVGETQYF. V is TRBV5-1 and J is TRBJ2-5, with D tentatively TRBD1 (6 bases). V lost 5 bases and J 5 bases, leaving 31 bases between the germline ends. The V gene's germline CDR1 is SGHRS and CDR2 YFSETQ. The CDR3 length is 19 residues.

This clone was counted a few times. DNA of the CDR3: TGTGCCAGCAGTTACGGACAGGGATATCAGCCCCAGCATTTT. This translates into CASSYGQGYQPQHF. The chain joins TRBV6-5 to TRBJ1-5; TRBD1 matches 8 bases. The CDR3 contains 14 residues. Germline loops: CDR1 MNHEY, CDR2 SVGAGI. V dropped 2 bases and J dropped 5; count of bases not matched to a gene: 2.

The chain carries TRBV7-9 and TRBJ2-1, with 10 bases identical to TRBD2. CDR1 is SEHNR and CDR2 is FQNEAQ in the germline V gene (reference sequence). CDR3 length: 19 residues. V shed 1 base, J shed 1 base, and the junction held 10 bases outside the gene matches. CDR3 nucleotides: TGTGCCAGCAGCTTAGAATCTAGCGGGGGAGGCAGGTCCTACAATGAGCAGTTCTTC. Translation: CASSLESSGGGRSYNEQFF.

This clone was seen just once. In DNA form, the CDR3 reads TGTGCCAGCAGCTTAGGGACCTTTACTGAAGCTTTCTTT. Encoded protein: CASSLGTFTEAFF. The chain carries TRBV7-3 and TRBJ1-1; D is possibly TRBD1 (5 bases). Trimming took 2 bases from V and 5 from J, leaving 9 bases between them. The germline V gene encodes CDR1 SGHTA and CDR2 FQGTGA. This CDR3 comprises 13 residues.

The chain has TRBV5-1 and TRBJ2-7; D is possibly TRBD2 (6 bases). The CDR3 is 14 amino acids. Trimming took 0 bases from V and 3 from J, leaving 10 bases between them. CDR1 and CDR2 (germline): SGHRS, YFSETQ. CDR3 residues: CASSLGGALYEQYF. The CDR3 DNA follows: TGCGCCAGCAGCTTGGGCGGGGCTCTCTACGAGCAGTACTTC.

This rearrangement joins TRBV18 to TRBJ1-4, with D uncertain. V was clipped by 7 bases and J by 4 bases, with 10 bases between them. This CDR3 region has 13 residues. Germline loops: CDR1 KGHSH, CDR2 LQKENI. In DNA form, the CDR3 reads TGTGCCAGCTGCCTCTCCCTTAATGAAAAACTGTTTTTT. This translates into CASCLSLNEKLFF.

In DNA form, the CDR3 reads TGTGCCAGCAGCTTGGAAGGCCTCCCCTACTATGGCTACACCTTC. Protein: CASSLEGLPYYGYTF. The chain is built from TRBV5-5 and TRBJ1-2; the D is unclear. The CDR3 has 15 residues. Deletions cut 0 bases from V and 3 bases from J, with 12 bases between. The germline CDR1 and CDR2 sequences are SGHKS and YYEKEE (reference sequence).

The CDR3 DNA reads TGTGCCAGCAGCCCGAGGAACACTGAAGCTTTCTTT. The encoded protein is CASSPRNTEAFF. V is TRBV5-5 and J is TRBJ1-1, with D unresolved. The CDR3 sequence is 12 residues long. The germline CDR1 and CDR2 sequences are SGHKS and YYEKEE (reference sequence). Trimming took 4 bases from V and 1 from J, leaving 5 bases between them.

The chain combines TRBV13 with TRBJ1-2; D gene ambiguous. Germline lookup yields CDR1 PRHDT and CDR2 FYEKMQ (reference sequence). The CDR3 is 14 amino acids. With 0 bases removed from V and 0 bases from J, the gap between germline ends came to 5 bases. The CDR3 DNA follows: TGTGCCAGCAGCTTAGGGACTACTAACTATGGCTACACCTTC. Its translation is CASSLGTTNYGYTF.

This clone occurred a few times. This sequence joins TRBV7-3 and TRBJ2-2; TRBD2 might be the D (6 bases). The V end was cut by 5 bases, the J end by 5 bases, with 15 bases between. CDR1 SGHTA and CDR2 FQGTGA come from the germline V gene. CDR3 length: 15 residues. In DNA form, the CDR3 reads TGTGCCAGCAGCCCATTGGGGGGTGCGACCGGGGAGCTGTTTTTT. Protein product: CASSPLGGATGELFF.

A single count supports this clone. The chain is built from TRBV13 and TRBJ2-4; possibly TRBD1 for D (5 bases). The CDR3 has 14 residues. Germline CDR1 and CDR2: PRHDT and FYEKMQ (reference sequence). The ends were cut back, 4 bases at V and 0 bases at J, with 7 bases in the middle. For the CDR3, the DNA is TGTGCCAGCAGCTGGACACAAGCCAAAAACATTCAGTACTTC. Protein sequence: CASSWTQAKNIQYF.

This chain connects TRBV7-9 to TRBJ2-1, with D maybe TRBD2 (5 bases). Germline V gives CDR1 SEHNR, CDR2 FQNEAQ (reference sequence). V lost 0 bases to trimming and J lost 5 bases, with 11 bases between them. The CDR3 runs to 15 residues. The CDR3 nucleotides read TGTGCCAGCAGCTTAGCGCACGGGATCCACAATGAGCAGTTCTTC. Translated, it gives CASSLAHGIHNEQFF.

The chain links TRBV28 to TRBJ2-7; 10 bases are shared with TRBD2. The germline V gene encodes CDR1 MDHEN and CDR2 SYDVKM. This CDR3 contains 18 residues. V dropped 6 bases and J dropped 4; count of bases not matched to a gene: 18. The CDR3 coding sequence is TGTGCCAGCAGGACTGCCCTAGCGGGAGAAATCCGAGGATACGAGCAGTACTTC. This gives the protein CASRTALAGEIRGYEQYF.

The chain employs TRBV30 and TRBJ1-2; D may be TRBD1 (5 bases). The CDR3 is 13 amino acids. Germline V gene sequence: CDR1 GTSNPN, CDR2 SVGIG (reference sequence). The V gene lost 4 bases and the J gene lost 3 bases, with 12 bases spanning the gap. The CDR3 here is CAWTDSSYYGYTF. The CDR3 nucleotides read TGTGCCTGGACCGACAGTTCTTACTATGGCTACACCTTC.

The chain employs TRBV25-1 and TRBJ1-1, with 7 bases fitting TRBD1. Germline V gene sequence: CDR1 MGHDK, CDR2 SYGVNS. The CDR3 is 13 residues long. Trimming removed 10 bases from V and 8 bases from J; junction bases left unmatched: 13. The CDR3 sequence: CATTSLDRTEAFF. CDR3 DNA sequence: TGTGCCACCACCTCCCTGGACAGGACCGAAGCTTTCTTT.

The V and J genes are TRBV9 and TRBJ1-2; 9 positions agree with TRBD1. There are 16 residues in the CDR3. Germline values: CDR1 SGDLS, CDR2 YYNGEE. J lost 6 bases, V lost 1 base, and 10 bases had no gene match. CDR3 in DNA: TGTGCCAGCAGCGTAACCCCGGGACAGGGTTCCGATGGCTACACCTTC. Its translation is CASSVTPGQGSDGYTF.

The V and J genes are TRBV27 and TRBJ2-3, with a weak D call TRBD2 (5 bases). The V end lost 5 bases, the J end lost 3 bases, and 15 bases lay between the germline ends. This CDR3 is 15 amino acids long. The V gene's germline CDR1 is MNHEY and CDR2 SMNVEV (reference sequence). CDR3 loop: CASSGSHLATDTQYF. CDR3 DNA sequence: TGTGCCAGCAGTGGCTCTCACTTAGCGACAGATACGCAGTATTTT.

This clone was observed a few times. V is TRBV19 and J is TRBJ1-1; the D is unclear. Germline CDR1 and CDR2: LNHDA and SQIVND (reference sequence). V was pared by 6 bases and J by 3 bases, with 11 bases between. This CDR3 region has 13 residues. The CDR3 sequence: CASSPLGDTEAFF. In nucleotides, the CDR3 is TGTGCCAGTAGCCCCCTTGGGGACACTGAAGCTTTCTTT.

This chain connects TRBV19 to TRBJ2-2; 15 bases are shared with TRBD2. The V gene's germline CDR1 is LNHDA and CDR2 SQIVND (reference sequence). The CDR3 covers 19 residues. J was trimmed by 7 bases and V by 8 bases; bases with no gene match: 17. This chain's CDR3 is CASFPWGTGLAGGIGELFF. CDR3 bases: TGTGCCAGTTTTCCCTGGGGGACGGGACTAGCGGGAGGAATCGGGGAGCTGTTTTTT.

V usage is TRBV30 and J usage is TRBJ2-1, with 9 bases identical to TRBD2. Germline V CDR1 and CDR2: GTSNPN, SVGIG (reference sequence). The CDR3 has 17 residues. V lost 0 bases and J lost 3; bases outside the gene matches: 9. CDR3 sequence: CAWSVRPSGIGYNEQFF. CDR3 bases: TGTGCCTGGAGTGTAAGGCCTAGCGGGATCGGCTACAATGAGCAGTTCTTC. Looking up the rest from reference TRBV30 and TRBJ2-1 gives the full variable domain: SQTIHQWPATLVQPVGSPLSLECTVEGTSNPNLYWYRQAAGRGLQLLFYSVGIGQISSEVPQNLSASRPQDRQFILSSKKLLLSDSGFYLCAWSVRPSGIGYNEQFFGPGTRLTVL.

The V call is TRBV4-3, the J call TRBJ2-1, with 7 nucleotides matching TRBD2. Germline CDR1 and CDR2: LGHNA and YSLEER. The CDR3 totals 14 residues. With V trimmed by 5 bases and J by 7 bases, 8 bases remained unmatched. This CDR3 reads CASSSVLGLNEQFF. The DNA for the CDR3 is TGCGCCAGCAGCTCGGTGTTGGGACTAAATGAGCAGTTCTTC.

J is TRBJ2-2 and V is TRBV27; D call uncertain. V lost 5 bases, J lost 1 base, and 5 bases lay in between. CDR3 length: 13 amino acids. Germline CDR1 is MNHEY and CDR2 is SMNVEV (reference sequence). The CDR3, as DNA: TGTGCCAGCAGTCCGGAGAACACCGGGGAGCTGTTTTTT. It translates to CASSPENTGELFF.

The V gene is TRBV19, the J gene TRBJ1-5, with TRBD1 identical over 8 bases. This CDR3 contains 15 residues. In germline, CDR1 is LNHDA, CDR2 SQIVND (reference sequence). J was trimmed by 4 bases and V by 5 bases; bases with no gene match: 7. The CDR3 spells CASSLRDRRNQPQHF. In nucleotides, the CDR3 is TGTGCCAGTAGTCTCCGGGACAGGCGGAATCAGCCCCAGCATTTT.

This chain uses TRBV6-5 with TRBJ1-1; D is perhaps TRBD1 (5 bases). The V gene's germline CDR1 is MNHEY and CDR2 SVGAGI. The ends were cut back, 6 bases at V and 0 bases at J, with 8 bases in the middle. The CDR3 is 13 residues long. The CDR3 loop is CASRRGMNTEAFF. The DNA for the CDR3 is TGTGCCAGCAGGAGGGGTATGAACACTGAAGCTTTCTTT.